The rows below give T cell receptor beta chains drawn from one sample of a study of vaccination and CD4 T cells after COVID-19. TCRdb reprocessed the PCR reads with MiXCR, giving one entry per CDR3 protein. Among 7,000 to 9,000 distinct CDR3 sequences listed, 60% were seen once. Antigens for these TCRs are unknown. The sample in question was cultured CD4+ T cells from blood, obtained after SARS-CoV-2 vaccination. Receptor source: a human donor with COVID-19. Each CDR3 is given with its conserved first and last residue. The D gene is left open where the match is weak. The listing skips clone size in some rows; elsewhere it reads once, few, many or a size class.

v_gene	d_gene	abundance	j_gene	CDR3aa	CDR3nt
TRBV7-9	NA	NA	TRBJ1-2	CASSPLTGFDGYTF	TGTGCCAGCAGCCCCTTGACAGGCTTCGATGGCTACACCTTC
TRBV6-4	NA	NA	TRBJ2-2	CASSDTRGVAGELFF	TGTGCCAGCAGCGATACTAGGGGGGTCGCCGGGGAGCTGTTTTTT
TRBV6-2/TRBV6-3	NA	few	TRBJ1-2	CASSYESKGYTF	TGTGCCAGCAGTTACGAGAGTAAGGGCTACACCTTC
TRBV6-1	NA	few	TRBJ1-5	CASSPTGTSNQPQHF	TGTGCCAGCAGTCCCACAGGGACTAGCAATCAGCCCCAGCATTTT
TRBV4-3	NA	NA	TRBJ2-3	CASSQEWGADTQYF	TGCGCCAGCAGCCAAGAATGGGGCGCAGATACGCAGTATTTT
TRBV12-3/TRBV12-4	NA	NA	TRBJ1-2	CASSLERTNYGYTF	TGTGCCAGCAGCCTCGAGAGGACTAACTATGGCTACACCTTC
TRBV10-3	TRBD1	NA	TRBJ2-5	CAITPGTGGGSAQYF	TGTGCCATCACCCCGGGGACAGGAGGTGGTTCGGCCCAGTACTTC
TRBV20-1	TRBD2	NA	TRBJ2-3	CSADIAGAGTDTQYF	TGCAGTGCAGATATAGCGGGGGCGGGAACAGATACGCAGTATTTT
TRBV7-2	NA	NA	TRBJ2-5	CASTPGTQETQYF	TGTGCCAGCACCCCAGGGACACAAGAGACCCAGTACTTC
TRBV20-1	NA	NA	TRBJ2-3	CSARDSGSSTGTQYF	TGCAGTGCTAGAGATTCGGGTTCTAGCACAGGTACGCAGTATTTT
TRBV19	NA	NA	TRBJ1-1	CANSIDKGREAFF	TGTGCCAATAGTATAGACAAGGGGAGGGAAGCTTTCTTT
TRBV20-1	NA	few	TRBJ1-5	CSAPLPGYSNQPQHF	TGCAGTGCTCCGCTCCCGGGTTATAGCAATCAGCCCCAGCATTTT
TRBV7-2	NA	NA	TRBJ1-6	CASSLVKGTAYSPLHF	TGTGCCAGCAGCTTAGTGAAAGGGACGGCTTATTCACCCCTCCACTTT
TRBV7-2	NA	few	TRBJ1-6	CASSLDRGPNSPLHF	TGTGCCAGCAGCTTAGATCGGGGACCGAATTCACCCCTCCACTTT
TRBV27	NA	NA	TRBJ1-6	CASSPQQGFSPLHF	TGTGCCAGCAGCCCGCAGCAGGGCTTCTCACCCCTCCACTTT
TRBV10-3	NA	NA	TRBJ1-1	CATLMEEMNTEAFF	TGTGCCACCCTGATGGAGGAGATGAACACTGAAGCTTTCTTT
TRBV15	TRBD1	NA	TRBJ2-3	CATSRDLINIGQGVDTQYF	TGTGCCACCAGCAGAGACTTGATAAACATAGGACAGGGGGTGGATACGCAGTATTTT
TRBV6-5	NA	NA	TRBJ2-7	CASSYRGASYEQYF	TGTGCCAGCAGTTATCGGGGGGCCTCCTACGAGCAGTACTTC
TRBV28	TRBD1	once	TRBJ1-5	CASSSDRGQQPQHF	TGTGCCAGCAGTTCAGACAGGGGCCAGCAGCCCCAGCATTTT
TRBV7-7	TRBD2	NA	TRBJ2-5	CASSLGRGGSEAQYF	TGTGCTAGCAGCTTAGGCCGCGGGGGATCGGAGGCCCAGTACTTC
TRBV7-9	NA	few	TRBJ2-2	CASSFSRGVLAGELFF	TGTGCCAGCAGCTTCAGCAGGGGGGTACTGGCTGGGGAGCTGTTTTTT
TRBV27	TRBD1	few	TRBJ1-2	CASSGSGGHGYTF	TGTGCCAGCAGTGGGTCAGGGGGGCACGGCTACACCTTC
TRBV20-1	TRBD2	few	TRBJ2-1	CSAQSGVYNEQFF	TGCAGTGCACAGAGCGGGGTGTACAATGAGCAGTTCTTC
TRBV27	NA	NA	TRBJ2-3	CASSLWARGSDTQYF	TGTGCCAGCAGTTTATGGGCACGAGGGTCAGATACGCAGTATTTT
TRBV20-1	NA	NA	TRBJ1-2	CSAYFPGGLNGYTF	TGCAGTGCGTATTTCCCCGGGGGCTTAAATGGCTACACCTTC
TRBV4-3	NA	NA	TRBJ1-5	CASSQAWTVQNQPQHF	TGCGCCAGCAGCCAAGCTTGGACCGTACAAAATCAGCCCCAGCATTTT
TRBV7-9	NA	few	TRBJ1-5	CASSPPGRGNQPQHF	TGTGCCAGCAGCCCCCCCGGTAGGGGCAATCAGCCCCAGCATTTT
TRBV18	NA	NA	TRBJ1-2	CASSSMVGYTF	TGTGCCAGCTCCAGTATGGTTGGCTACACCTTC
TRBV7-9	NA	NA	TRBJ1-1	CASSPQGRGAFF	TGTGCCAGCAGCCCCCAGGGAAGGGGAGCTTTCTTT
TRBV7-2	NA	NA	TRBJ2-2	CASSLGLAGELFF	TGTGCCAGCAGCTTAGGACTAGCCGGGGAGCTGTTTTTT
TRBV10-3	TRBD1	NA	TRBJ2-5	CAISYRGLGETQYF	TGTGCCATCAGTTACAGGGGGCTGGGAGAGACCCAGTACTTC
TRBV14	NA	NA	TRBJ1-1	CASSRSTVRTEAFF	TGTGCCAGCAGCCGATCCACGGTGCGCACTGAAGCTTTCTTT
TRBV20-1	TRBD1	few	TRBJ1-2	CSALGQGASYGYTF	TGCAGTGCGCTAGGTCAGGGGGCGAGCTATGGCTACACCTTC
TRBV4-1	TRBD2	NA	TRBJ2-3	CASSLAGAADTQYF	TGCGCCAGCAGCCTAGCGGGGGCCGCGGATACGCAGTATTTT
TRBV6-5	TRBD1	NA	TRBJ1-5	CASRYRGGAAVGQPQHF	TGTGCCAGCAGGTACAGGGGGGGCGCGGCAGTAGGGCAGCCCCAGCATTTT
TRBV6-5	NA	NA	TRBJ2-5	CASSYSRSRGSETQYF	TGTGCCAGCAGTTACTCGAGGAGCAGGGGTAGCGAGACCCAGTACTTC